This T cell receptor (beta chain) stems from a study of breast tumors, draining lymph nodes, adjacent tissues. Breast cancer patients provided tissue from their axillary draining lymph nodes. In TCRdb, the multiplex PCR reads were re-called with MiXCR into one record per CDR3 protein. The sample lists 150,000 to 200,000 distinct CDR3 sequences, roughly 29% occurring once. Points from the study as a whole: Most tumor T cells seemingly derive from lymph node, then expand in tumor. Tumors had less TCR diversity than lymph nodes, more than nontumor tissue.

Germline assignment: CDR1 SEHNR and CDR2 FQNEAQ (reference sequence). Deletions cut 5 bases from V and 9 bases from J, with 13 bases between. This CDR3 has 12 amino acids. This clonotype was recorded once. What it binds is unknown. This receptor was obtained from a female donor with breast cancer. Some clones in this sample may be carry-over from other donors' samples. Sequencing input: axillary lymph node tissue. The genes are TRBV7-9 and TRBJ2-5, with a possible D match to TRBD2 (7 bases). CDR3 DNA sequence: TGTGCCAGCAGCCCTCCGCGGGGGCCCCAGTACTTC. This encodes CASSPPRGPQYF.